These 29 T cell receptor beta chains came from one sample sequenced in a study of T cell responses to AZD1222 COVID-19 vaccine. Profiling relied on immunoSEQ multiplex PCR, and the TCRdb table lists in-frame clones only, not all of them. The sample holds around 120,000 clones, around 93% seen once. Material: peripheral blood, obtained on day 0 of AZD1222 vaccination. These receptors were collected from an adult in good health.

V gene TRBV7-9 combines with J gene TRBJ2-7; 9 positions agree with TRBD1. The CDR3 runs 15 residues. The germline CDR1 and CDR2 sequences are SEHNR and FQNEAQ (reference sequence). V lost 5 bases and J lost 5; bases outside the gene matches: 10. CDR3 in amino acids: CASSRTGGRFDEQYF. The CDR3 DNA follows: TGTGCCAGCAGCCGAACAGGGGGCCGTTTCGACGAGCAGTACTTC.

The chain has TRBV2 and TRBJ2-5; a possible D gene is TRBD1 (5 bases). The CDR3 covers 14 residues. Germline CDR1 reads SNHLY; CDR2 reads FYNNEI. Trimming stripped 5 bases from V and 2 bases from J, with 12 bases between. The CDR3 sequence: CASSLQQEQETQYF. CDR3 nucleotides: TGTGCCAGCAGTCTCCAACAGGAACAAGAGACCCAGTACTTC.

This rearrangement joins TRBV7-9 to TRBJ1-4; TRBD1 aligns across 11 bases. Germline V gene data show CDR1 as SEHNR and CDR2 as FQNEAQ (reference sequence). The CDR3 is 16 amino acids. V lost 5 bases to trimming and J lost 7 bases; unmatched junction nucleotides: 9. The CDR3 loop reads CASSLQGTGGSEKLFF. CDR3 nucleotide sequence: TGTGCCAGCAGCCTTCAGGGGACAGGGGGGTCTGAAAAACTGTTTTTT.

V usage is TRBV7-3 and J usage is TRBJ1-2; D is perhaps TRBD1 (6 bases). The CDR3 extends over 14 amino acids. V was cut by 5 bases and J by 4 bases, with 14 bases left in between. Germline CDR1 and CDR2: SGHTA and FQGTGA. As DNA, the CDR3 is TGTGCCAGCAGCCCGGGGGGCTCCTCCTATGGCTACACCTTC. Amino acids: CASSPGGSSYGYTF.

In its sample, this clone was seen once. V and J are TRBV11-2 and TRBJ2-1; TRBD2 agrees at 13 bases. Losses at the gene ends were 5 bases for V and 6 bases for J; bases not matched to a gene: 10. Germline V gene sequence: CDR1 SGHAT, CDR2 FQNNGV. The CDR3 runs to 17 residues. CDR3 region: CASSPTGLAGALNEQFF. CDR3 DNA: TGTGCCAGCAGCCCGACTGGACTAGCGGGAGCCCTCAATGAGCAGTTCTTC.

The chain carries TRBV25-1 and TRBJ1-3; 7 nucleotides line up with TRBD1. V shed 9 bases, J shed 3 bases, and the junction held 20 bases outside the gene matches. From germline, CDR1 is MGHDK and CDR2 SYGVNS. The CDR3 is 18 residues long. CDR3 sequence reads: CARTTTSPRQGDGNTIYF. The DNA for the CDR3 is TGTGCCAGAACAACCACCTCACCTCGACAGGGTGATGGAAACACCATATATTTT.

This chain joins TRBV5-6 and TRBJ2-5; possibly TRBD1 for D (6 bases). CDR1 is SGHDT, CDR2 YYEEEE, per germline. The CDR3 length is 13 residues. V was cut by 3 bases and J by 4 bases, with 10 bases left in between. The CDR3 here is CASSSTGIETQYF. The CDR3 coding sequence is TGTGCCAGCAGCTCCACAGGGATAGAGACCCAGTACTTC.

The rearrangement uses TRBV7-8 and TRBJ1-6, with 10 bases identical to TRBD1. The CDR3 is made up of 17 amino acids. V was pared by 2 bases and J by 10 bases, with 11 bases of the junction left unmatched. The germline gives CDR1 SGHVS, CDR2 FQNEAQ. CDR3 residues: CASSLLTAGQGGSPLHF. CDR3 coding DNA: TGTGCCAGCAGCTTATTGACGGCAGGACAGGGGGGGTCACCCCTCCACTTT.

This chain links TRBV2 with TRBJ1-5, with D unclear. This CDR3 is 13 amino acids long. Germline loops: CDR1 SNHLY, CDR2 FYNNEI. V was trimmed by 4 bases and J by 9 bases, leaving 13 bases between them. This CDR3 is CASSVRERGPQHF. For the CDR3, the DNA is TGTGCCAGCAGTGTTAGGGAACGGGGGCCCCAGCATTTT.

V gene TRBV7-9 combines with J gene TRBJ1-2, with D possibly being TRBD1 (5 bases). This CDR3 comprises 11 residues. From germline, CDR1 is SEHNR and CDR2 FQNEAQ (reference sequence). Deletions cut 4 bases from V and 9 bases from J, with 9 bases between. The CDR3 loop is CASSYSGRYTF. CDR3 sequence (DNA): TGTGCCAGCAGCTATTCAGGGCGCTACACCTTC. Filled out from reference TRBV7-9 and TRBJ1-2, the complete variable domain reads DTGVSQNPRHKITKRGQNVTFRCDPISEHNRLYWYRQTLGQGPEFLTYFQNEAQLEKSRLLSDRFSAERPKGSFSTLEIQRTEQGDSAMYLCASSYSGRYTFGSGTRLTVV.

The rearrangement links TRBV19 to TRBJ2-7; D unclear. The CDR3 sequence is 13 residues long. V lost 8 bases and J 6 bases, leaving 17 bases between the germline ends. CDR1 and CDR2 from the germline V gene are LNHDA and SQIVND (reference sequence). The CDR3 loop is CASSKQLLIEQYF. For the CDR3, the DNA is TGTGCCAGTTCTAAACAACTTCTGATCGAGCAGTACTTC. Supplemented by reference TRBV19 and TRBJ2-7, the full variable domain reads DGGITQSPKYLFRKEGQNVTLSCEQNLNHDAMYWYRQDPGQGLRLIYYSQIVNDFQKGDIAEGYSVSREKKESFPLTVTSAQKNPTAFYLCASSKQLLIEQYFGPGTRLTVT.

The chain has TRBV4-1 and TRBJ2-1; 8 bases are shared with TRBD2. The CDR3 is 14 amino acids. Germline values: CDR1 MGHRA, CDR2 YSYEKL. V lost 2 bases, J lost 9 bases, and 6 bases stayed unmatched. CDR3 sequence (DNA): TGCGCCAGCAGCCAAATAGGACTAGCTAGTGAGCAGTTCTTC. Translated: CASSQIGLASEQFF.

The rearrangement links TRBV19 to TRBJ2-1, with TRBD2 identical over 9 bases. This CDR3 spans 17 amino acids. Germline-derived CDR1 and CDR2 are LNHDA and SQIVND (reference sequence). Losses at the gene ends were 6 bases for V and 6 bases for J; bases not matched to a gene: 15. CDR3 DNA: TGTGCCAGTAGATCTTCCCGCGGGGGACTAGCCTTCAATGAGCAGTTCTTC. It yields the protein CASRSSRGGLAFNEQFF.

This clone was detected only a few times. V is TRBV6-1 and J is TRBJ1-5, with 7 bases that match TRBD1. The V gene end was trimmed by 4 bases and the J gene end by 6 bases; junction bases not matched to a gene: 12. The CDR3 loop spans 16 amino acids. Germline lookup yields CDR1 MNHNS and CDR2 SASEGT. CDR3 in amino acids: CASSASTGDASQPQHF. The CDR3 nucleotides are TGTGCCAGCAGTGCGTCCACAGGGGATGCGAGTCAGCCCCAGCATTTT.

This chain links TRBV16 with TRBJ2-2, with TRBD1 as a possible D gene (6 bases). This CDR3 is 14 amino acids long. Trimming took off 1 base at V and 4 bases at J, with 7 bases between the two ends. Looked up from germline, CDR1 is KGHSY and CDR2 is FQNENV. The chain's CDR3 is CASSQWGRTGELFF. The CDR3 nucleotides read TGTGCCAGCAGCCAATGGGGGCGCACCGGGGAGCTGTTTTTT.

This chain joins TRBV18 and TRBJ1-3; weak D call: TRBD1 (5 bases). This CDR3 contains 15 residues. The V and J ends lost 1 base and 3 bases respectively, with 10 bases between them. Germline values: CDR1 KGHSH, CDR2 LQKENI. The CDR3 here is CASSPQGSGGNTIYF. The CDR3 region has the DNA TGTGCCAGCTCACCACAGGGGTCAGGTGGAAACACCATATATTTT. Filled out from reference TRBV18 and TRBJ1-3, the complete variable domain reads NAGVMQNPRHLVRRRGQEARLRCSPMKGHSHVYWYRQLPEEGLKFMVYLQKENIIDESGMPKERFSAEFPKEGPSILRIQQVVRGDSAAYFCASSPQGSGGNTIYFGEGSWLTVV.

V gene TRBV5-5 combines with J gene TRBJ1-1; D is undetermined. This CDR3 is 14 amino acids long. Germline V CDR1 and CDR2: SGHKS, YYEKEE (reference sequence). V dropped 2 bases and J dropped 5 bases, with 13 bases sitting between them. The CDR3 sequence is CASSLYYRETEAFF. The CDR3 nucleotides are TGTGCCAGCAGCTTATACTACCGGGAAACTGAAGCTTTCTTT.

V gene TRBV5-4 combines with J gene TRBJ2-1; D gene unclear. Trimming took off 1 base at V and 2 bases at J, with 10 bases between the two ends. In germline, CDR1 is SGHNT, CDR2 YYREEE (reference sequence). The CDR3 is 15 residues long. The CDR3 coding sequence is TGTGCCAGCAGCTTGCCCAGGCAGACCTACAATGAGCAGTTCTTC. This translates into CASSLPRQTYNEQFF. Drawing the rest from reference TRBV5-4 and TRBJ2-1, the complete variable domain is ETGVTQSPTHLIKTRGQQVTLRCSSQSGHNTVSWYQQALGQGPQFIFQYYREEENGRGNFPPRFSGLQFPNYSSELNVNALELDDSALYLCASSLPRQTYNEQFFGPGTRLTVL.

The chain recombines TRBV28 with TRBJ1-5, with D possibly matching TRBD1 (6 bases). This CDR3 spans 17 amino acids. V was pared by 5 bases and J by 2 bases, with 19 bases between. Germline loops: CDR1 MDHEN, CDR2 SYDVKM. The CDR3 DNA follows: TGTGCCAGCAGTCCACATACAGGGTTGTATGGCAATCAGCCCCAGCATTTT. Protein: CASSPHTGLYGNQPQHF.

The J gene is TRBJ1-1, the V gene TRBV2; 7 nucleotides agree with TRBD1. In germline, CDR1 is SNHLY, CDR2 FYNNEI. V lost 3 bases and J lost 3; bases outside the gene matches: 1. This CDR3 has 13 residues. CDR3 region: CASSDRGYTEAFF. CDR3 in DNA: TGTGCCAGCAGTGACAGGGGGTACACTGAAGCTTTCTTT. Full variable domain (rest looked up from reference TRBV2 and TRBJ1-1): EPEVTQTPSHQVTQMGQEVILRCVPISNHLYFYWYRQILGQKVEFLVSFYNNEISEKSEIFDDQFSVERPDGSNFTLKIRSTKLEDSAMYFCASSDRGYTEAFFGQGTRLTVV.

This CDR3 is CASSIPGLARVETQYF. CDR3 DNA: TGTGCCAGTAGTATTCCGGGACTAGCTCGGGTGGAGACCCAGTACTTC. V usage is TRBV19 and J usage is TRBJ2-5; 9 bases agree with TRBD2. Germline V gene data show CDR1 as LNHDA and CDR2 as SQIVND (reference sequence). The CDR3 totals 16 residues. The V gene end was trimmed by 3 bases and the J gene end by 5 bases; junction bases not matched to a gene: 10.

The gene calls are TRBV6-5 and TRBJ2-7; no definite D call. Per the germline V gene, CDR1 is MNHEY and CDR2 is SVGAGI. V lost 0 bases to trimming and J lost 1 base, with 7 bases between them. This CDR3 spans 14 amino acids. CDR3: CASSYSNPSYEQYF. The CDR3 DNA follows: TGTGCCAGCAGTTACTCAAACCCTTCCTACGAGCAGTACTTC.

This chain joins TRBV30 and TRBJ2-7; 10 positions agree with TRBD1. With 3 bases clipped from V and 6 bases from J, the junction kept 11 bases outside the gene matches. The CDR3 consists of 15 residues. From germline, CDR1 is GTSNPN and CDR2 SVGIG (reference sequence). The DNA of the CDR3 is TGTGCCTGGAGCCGGATGGACAGGGGGTGGAGCGAGCAGTACTTC. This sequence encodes CAWSRMDRGWSEQYF.

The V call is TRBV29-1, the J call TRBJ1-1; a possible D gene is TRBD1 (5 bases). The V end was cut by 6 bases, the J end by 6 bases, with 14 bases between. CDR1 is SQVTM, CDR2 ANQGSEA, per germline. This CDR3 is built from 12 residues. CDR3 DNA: TGCAGCGTCAGATCGGGGCACGCTGAAGCTTTCTTT. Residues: CSVRSGHAEAFF.

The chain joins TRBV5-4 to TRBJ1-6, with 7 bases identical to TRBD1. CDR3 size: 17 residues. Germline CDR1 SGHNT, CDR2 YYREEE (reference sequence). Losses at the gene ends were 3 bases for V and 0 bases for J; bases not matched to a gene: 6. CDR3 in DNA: TGTGCCAGCAGCTCGGGACAGCTGAGCTCCTATAATTCACCCCTCCACTTT. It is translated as CASSSGQLSSYNSPLHF.

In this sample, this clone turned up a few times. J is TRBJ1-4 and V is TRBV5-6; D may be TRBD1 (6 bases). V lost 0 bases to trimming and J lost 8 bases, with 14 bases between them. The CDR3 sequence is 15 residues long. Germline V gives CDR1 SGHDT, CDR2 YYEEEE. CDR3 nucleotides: TGTGCCAGCAGCTTGGTGCGGGGAGGGGGAGAAAAACTGTTTTTT. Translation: CASSLVRGGGEKLFF.

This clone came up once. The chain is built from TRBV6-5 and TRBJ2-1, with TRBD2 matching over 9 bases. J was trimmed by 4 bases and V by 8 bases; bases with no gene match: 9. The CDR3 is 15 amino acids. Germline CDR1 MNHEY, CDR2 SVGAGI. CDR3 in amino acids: CASSALAGPYNEQFF. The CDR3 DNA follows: TGTGCCAGCTCCGCTCTAGCGGGACCGTACAATGAGCAGTTCTTC.

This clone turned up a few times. The CDR3 DNA follows: TGTGCCAGCAGTGACGCCGGGGCTAGCGGGAGGCATTACAATGAGCAGTTCTTC. Translation gives CASSDAGASGRHYNEQFF. The chain uses TRBV2 and TRBJ2-1, with 11 bases aligning to TRBD2. The CDR3 loop spans 18 amino acids. The germline gives CDR1 SNHLY, CDR2 FYNNEI. The V and J ends lost 3 bases and 4 bases, in that order; junction bases with no gene match: 11.

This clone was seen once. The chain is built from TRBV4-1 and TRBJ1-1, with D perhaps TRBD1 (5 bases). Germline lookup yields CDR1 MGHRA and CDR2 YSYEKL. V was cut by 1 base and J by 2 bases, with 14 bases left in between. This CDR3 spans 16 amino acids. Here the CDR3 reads CASSQAGRGRNTEAFF. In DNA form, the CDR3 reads TGCGCCAGCAGCCAAGCCGGAAGGGGCCGTAACACTGAAGCTTTCTTT.